The 22 T cell receptor beta chains reported below all come from one sample, sequenced in a study of T cell repertoires in cytomegalovirus infection. TCRdb re-called the reads through MiXCR, storing one row per CDR3 protein. In the table there are a few hundred thousand distinct CDR3 sequences, approximately 26% of which are singletons. Sequenced sample: PBMCs. The receptor set was obtained from a human donor in good health (CMV status not recorded). Some clones in this sample may be carry-over from other donors' samples.

The chain combines TRBV19 with TRBJ2-3; D gene unclear. This CDR3 is 14 amino acids long. Germline lookup yields CDR1 LNHDA and CDR2 SQIVND (reference sequence). With 5 bases removed from V and 3 bases from J, the gap between germline ends came to 12 bases. The CDR3, as DNA: TGTGCCAGTAGTGGTGGTTTTGTTACAGATACGCAGTATTTT. Its protein is CASSGGFVTDTQYF. Based on the CDR3 plus reference TRBV19 and TRBJ2-3, the full variable domain is DGGITQSPKYLFRKEGQNVTLSCEQNLNHDAMYWYRQDPGQGLRLIYYSQIVNDFQKGDIAEGYSVSREKKESFPLTVTSAQKNPTAFYLCASSGGFVTDTQYFGPGTRLTVL.

The chain recombines TRBV27 with TRBJ2-7; no clear D gene. The CDR3 is 14 residues long. Looked up from germline, CDR1 is MNHEY and CDR2 is SMNVEV (reference sequence). Between the trimmed V and J ends, which lost 4 bases and 0 bases, there was a span of 10 bases. CDR3: CASSWLGSSYEQYF. The DNA of the CDR3 is TGTGCCAGCAGTTGGCTCGGAAGCTCCTACGAGCAGTACTTC.

The V gene is TRBV30, the J gene TRBJ2-2; D remains unclear. V was trimmed by 0 bases and J by 6 bases, leaving 8 bases between them. Per germline, CDR1 GTSNPN and CDR2 SVGIG (reference sequence). This CDR3 spans 13 amino acids. The CDR3 DNA is TGTGCCTGGAGTGTCCAGGTGGCCGGGGAGCTGTTTTTT. Protein product: CAWSVQVAGELFF.

V usage is TRBV19 and J usage is TRBJ2-3, with D hard to call. CDR3 size: 13 residues. V shed 3 bases and J shed 3 bases, with 7 bases lying between them. CDR1 LNHDA and CDR2 SQIVND come from the germline V gene (reference sequence). For the CDR3, the DNA is TGTGCCAGTAGTATGGGTGCTACAGATACGCAGTATTTT. Its protein is CASSMGATDTQYF.

This clonotype has just one count. V usage is TRBV7-8 and J usage is TRBJ2-5, with D perhaps assigned TRBD1 or TRBD2 (5 bases each). The V gene's germline CDR1 is SGHVS and CDR2 FQNEAQ. The CDR3 spans 15 residues. V was pared by 7 bases and J by 4 bases, with 19 bases between. CDR3 region: CASTKRRIGAETQYF. CDR3 nucleotide sequence: TGTGCCAGCACCAAAAGAAGGATCGGGGCAGAGACCCAGTACTTC.

The V gene is TRBV6-5, the J gene TRBJ1-4, with 10 bases aligning to TRBD1. The CDR3 runs 15 residues. Germline V gene data show CDR1 as MNHEY and CDR2 as SVGAGI. V shed 4 bases and J 7 bases; nucleotides not matched to a gene: 6. The DNA for the CDR3 is TGTGCCAGCAGTTTTGGACAGGGGGAAGTTGAAAAACTGTTTTTT. It yields the protein CASSFGQGEVEKLFF.

This clonotype showed up many times. This sequence joins TRBV2 and TRBJ2-7; D is uncertain. Looked up from germline, CDR1 is SNHLY and CDR2 is FYNNEI. The CDR3 covers 13 residues. Trimming took 2 bases from V and 1 from J, leaving 6 bases between them. The DNA of the CDR3 is TGTGCCAGCAGTGAACAAGGTTCCTACGAGCAGTACGTC. It specifies CASSEQGSYEQYV.

In this sample, this clonotype turned up many times. This chain uses TRBV7-2 with TRBJ2-5; 8 bases line up with TRBD2. J gave up 6 bases and V 1 base, and 13 bases lay outside the gene matches. This CDR3 is built from 17 residues. Germline lookup yields CDR1 SGHTA and CDR2 FQGNSA. The CDR3 DNA follows: TGTGCCAGCAGCTTAGTTGCGGGAGGATCTATAGGGAAGACCCAGTACTTC. Translating gives CASSLVAGGSIGKTQYF.

The chain is built from TRBV7-9 and TRBJ2-5, with D possibly TRBD2 on 5 matching bases. From germline, CDR1 is SEHNR and CDR2 FQNEAQ (reference sequence). Trimming shortened V by 4 bases and J by 2 bases, and 11 bases separated the two germline ends. The CDR3 runs to 14 residues. The DNA of the CDR3 is TGTGCCAGCAGCTCCACACTAGTTCAAGAGACCCAGTACTTC. It is translated as CASSSTLVQETQYF.

This chain joins TRBV11-2 and TRBJ1-2; 7 positions match TRBD1. The CDR3 is made up of 13 amino acids. Germline lookup yields CDR1 SGHAT and CDR2 FQNNGV. V shed 5 bases and J 4 bases; nucleotides not matched to a gene: 4. Here the CDR3 DNA reads TGTGCCAGCAGCCTGACAGGGAGCTATGGCTACACCTTC. Translation gives CASSLTGSYGYTF.

This clonotype appeared a few times. This chain connects TRBV27 to TRBJ2-7, with D perhaps matching TRBD1 or TRBD2 (6 bases each). The CDR3 has 13 residues. From germline, CDR1 is MNHEY and CDR2 SMNVEV (reference sequence). V lost 4 bases and J lost 9, with 16 bases in between. In DNA form, the CDR3 reads TGTGCCAGCAGTTCCCACAGGGAGGTTATGCAGTACTTC. Amino acids: CASSSHREVMQYF.

V is TRBV5-4 and J is TRBJ2-1; D tentatively fits TRBD1 or TRBD2 (5 bases each). This CDR3 region has 13 residues. V lost 4 bases and J lost 5, with 10 bases in between. Looked up from germline, CDR1 is SGHNT and CDR2 is YYREEE (reference sequence). In DNA, the CDR3 is TGTGCCAGCAGCGAGGGACCTAACAATGAGCAGTTCTTC. Residues: CASSEGPNNEQFF.

The chain combines TRBV2 with TRBJ1-1; D remains ambiguous. Germline V gene data show CDR1 as SNHLY and CDR2 as FYNNEI. V lost 7 bases and J lost 1, with 10 bases in between. The CDR3 has 13 amino acids. Here the CDR3 reads CASTRTPNTEAFF. The CDR3 DNA follows: TGTGCCAGCACCAGAACACCGAACACTGAAGCTTTCTTT.

This clonotype was seen repeatedly, ten times or more. The V call is TRBV14, the J call TRBJ1-1; no clear D gene. Looked up from germline, CDR1 is SGHDN and CDR2 is FVKESK. Trimming took 0 bases from V and 5 from J, leaving 7 bases between them. This CDR3 contains 13 residues. CDR3 sequence: CASSQESGTEAFF. CDR3 DNA sequence: TGTGCCAGCAGCCAAGAATCCGGGACTGAAGCTTTCTTT.

The table lists this clonotype with a few counts. The V call is TRBV2, the J call TRBJ1-6; D call uncertain. Per germline, CDR1 SNHLY and CDR2 FYNNEI. Trimming pared 2 bases from V and 5 bases from J, leaving 10 bases between. There are 15 residues in the CDR3. The CDR3 coding sequence is TGTGCCAGCAGTGAACGTACACTGAATAATTCACCCCTCCACTTT. Its protein is CASSERTLNNSPLHF. Full variable domain (remainder filled in from reference TRBV2 and TRBJ1-6): EPEVTQTPSHQVTQMGQEVILRCVPISNHLYFYWYRQILGQKVEFLVSFYNNEISEKSEIFDDQFSVERPDGSNFTLKIRSTKLEDSAMYFCASSERTLNNSPLHFGNGTRLTVT.

The V call is TRBV12-5, the J call TRBJ1-1, with a tentative D call TRBD1 (5 bases). The germline gives CDR1 LGHNT, CDR2 FRNRAP. The CDR3 contains 16 residues. The V gene lost 0 bases and the J gene lost 1 base, with 12 bases spanning the gap. CDR3 in amino acids: CASGLVLGGANTEAFF. DNA for the CDR3: TGTGCTAGTGGTTTGGTACTGGGAGGGGCGAACACTGAAGCTTTCTTT.

This clonotype was found a few times. The chain combines TRBV7-9 with TRBJ2-5; 7 nucleotides agree with TRBD1. Germline loops: CDR1 SEHNR, CDR2 FQNEAQ (reference sequence). The trim removed 6 bases at V and 5 bases at J, leaving 3 bases unmatched. The CDR3 consists of 12 residues. The CDR3 nucleotides read TGTGCCAGCAGAAAACAGGGGGAGACCCAGTACTTC. Its protein is CASRKQGETQYF.

The rearrangement links TRBV7-2 to TRBJ1-1; the match to TRBD1 covers 7 bases. V was pared by 0 bases and J by 5 bases, with 6 bases of the junction left unmatched. The CDR3 has 15 residues. Germline lookup yields CDR1 SGHTA and CDR2 FQGNSA. The CDR3, as DNA: TGTGCCAGCAGCTTAGCGCAGGGGGGAAGGACTGAAGCTTTCTTT. It translates to CASSLAQGGRTEAFF.

This rearrangement joins TRBV7-2 to TRBJ1-1; 8 bases align to TRBD1. Germline loops: CDR1 SGHTA, CDR2 FQGNSA. V lost 5 bases and J lost 7; bases outside the gene matches: 9. CDR3 length: 14 amino acids. The CDR3 here is CASSLNRGEVEAFF. In DNA, the CDR3 is TGTGCCAGCAGCCTAAACAGGGGGGAGGTTGAAGCTTTCTTT.

This clonotype has a handful of counts. The V and J genes are TRBV6-1 and TRBJ2-2; no reliable D call. This CDR3 comprises 13 residues. Trimming pared 2 bases from V and 6 bases from J, leaving 7 bases between. Germline CDR1 reads MNHNS; CDR2 reads SASEGT. The CDR3 coding sequence is TGTGCCAGCAGTGAATTCGGACCCGGGGAGCTGTTTTTT. Its translation: CASSEFGPGELFF.

This clonotype was observed at least ten times. The CDR3, as DNA: TGTGCCAGCAGTTCCAGGCGGGACAGTAACAATGAGCAGTTCTTC. Encoded protein: CASSSRRDSNNEQFF. V usage is TRBV6-2 or TRBV6-3 and J usage is TRBJ2-1, with TRBD1 as a possible D gene (7 bases). Trimming left V 4 bases short and J 5 bases short, with 15 bases between. The CDR3 consists of 15 residues. CDR1 is MNHEY and CDR2 is SVGEGT in the germline V gene.

This clonotype was detected only a few times. CDR3 DNA sequence: TGTGCCAGCAGCCCCCACCCTCGGACAGCGGGCAATGAGCAGTTCTTC. The encoded protein is CASSPHPRTAGNEQFF. The V gene is TRBV5-5, the J gene TRBJ2-1, with D tentatively TRBD1 or TRBD2 (6 bases each). With 4 bases removed from V and 6 bases from J, the gap between germline ends came to 20 bases. Germline-derived CDR1 and CDR2 are SGHKS and YYEKEE (reference sequence). CDR3 size: 16 residues.